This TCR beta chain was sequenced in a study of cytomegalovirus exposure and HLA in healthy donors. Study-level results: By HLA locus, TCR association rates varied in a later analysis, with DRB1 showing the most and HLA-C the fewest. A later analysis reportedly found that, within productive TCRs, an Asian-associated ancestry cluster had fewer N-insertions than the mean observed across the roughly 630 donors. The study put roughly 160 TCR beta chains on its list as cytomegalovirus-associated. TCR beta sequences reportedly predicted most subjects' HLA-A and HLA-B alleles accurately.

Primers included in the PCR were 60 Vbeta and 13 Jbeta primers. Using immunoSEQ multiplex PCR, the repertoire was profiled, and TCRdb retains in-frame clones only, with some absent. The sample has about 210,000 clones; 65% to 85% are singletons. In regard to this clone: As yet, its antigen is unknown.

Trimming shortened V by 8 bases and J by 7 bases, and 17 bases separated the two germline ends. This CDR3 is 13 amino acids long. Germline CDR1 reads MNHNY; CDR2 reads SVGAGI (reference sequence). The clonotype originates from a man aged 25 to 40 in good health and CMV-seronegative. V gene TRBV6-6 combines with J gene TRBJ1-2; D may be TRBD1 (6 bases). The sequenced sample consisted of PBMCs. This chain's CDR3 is CASWAGGGFGYTF. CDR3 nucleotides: TGTGCCAGCTGGGCGGGGGGCGGCTTTGGCTACACCTTC.